This T cell receptor beta chain appears in the sequencing data of a study of response to subunit inactivated influenza vaccine. Study-wide findings and caveats: Authors suggested each seasonal influenza vaccination recruits few new T cells.

TCRdb ran MiXCR on the RT-PCR reads and lists one entry per CDR3 protein. The data hold 800,000 to 1,000,000 distinct CDR3 sequences, with about 20% observed a single time. On this clonotype itself: Antigen unknown.

The V end lost 1 base, the J end lost 1 base, and 10 bases lay between the germline ends. The length of the CDR3 is 14 residues. From germline, CDR1 is GTSNPN and CDR2 SVGIG (reference sequence). This material consisted of PBMCs from blood, taken roughly 5 days after vaccination. The chain links TRBV30 to TRBJ1-2, with D tentatively TRBD1 (5 bases). This sequence originates from a man aged 50-59 years who received an inactivated influenza vaccine. CDR3 DNA sequence: TGTGCCTGGAGTGGTGACAGACTTAACTATGGCTACACCTTC. This gives the protein CAWSGDRLNYGYTF. Drawing the rest from reference TRBV30 and TRBJ1-2, the complete variable domain is SQTIHQWPATLVQPVGSPLSLECTVEGTSNPNLYWYRQAAGRGLQLLFYSVGIGQISSEVPQNLSASRPQDRQFILSSKKLLLSDSGFYLCAWSGDRLNYGYTFGSGTRLTVV.